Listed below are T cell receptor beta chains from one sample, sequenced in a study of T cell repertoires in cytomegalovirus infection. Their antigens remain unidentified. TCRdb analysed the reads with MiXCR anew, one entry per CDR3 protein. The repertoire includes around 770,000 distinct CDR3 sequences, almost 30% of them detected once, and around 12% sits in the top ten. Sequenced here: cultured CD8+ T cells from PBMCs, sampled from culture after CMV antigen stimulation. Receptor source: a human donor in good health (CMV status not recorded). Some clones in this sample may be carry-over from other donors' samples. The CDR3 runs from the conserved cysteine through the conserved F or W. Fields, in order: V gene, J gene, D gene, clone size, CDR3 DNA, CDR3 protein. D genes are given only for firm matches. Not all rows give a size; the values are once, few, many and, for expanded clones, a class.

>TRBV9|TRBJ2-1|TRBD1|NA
TGTGCCAGCAGCCCCCGGGACAGATCCAATGAGCAGTTCTTC
CASSPRDRSNEQFF
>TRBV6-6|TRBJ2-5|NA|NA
TGTGCCAGCAGTTACTCGAAAGGGTTGGAGACCCAGTACTTC
CASSYSKGLETQYF
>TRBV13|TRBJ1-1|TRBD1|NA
TGTGCCAGCAGCACCCACAGGGGATGGGACACTGAAGCTTTCTTT
CASSTHRGWDTEAFF
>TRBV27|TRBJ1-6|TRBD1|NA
TGTGCCTGTTCCGGGACAGGTAATTCACCCCTCCACTTT
CACSGTGNSPLHF
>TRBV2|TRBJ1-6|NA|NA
TGTGCCAGCGGGGTTTCACCCCTCCACTTT
CASGVSPLHF
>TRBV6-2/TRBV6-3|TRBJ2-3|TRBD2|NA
TGTGCCAGCGGGGCTAGCGGGGACACAGATACGCAGTATTTT
CASGASGDTDTQYF
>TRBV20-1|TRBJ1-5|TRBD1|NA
TGCAGTGCTGGACAGGGAGATTATCAGCCCCAGCATTTT
CSAGQGDYQPQHF
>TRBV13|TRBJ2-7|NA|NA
TGTGCCAGCAGCTTACAGGGGACCACCTACGAGCAGTACTTC
CASSLQGTTYEQYF
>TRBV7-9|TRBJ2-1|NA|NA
TGTGCCAGCAGCCGTGGGTCCAATGAGCAGTTCTTC
CASSRGSNEQFF
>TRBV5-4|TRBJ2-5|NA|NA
TGTGCCAGCAGCTCCATTGGCCAAGAGACCCAGTACTTC
CASSSIGQETQYF
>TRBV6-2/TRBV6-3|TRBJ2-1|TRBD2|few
TGTGCCAGCAGTTGGGGACTAGCGGGGTGGGGCAATGAGCAGTTCTTC
CASSWGLAGWGNEQFF
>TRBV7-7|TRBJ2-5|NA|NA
TGTGCTAGCAGCTTTACAGGGAGGAATGGAGAGACCCAGTACTTC
CASSFTGRNGETQYF
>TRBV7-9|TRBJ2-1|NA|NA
TGTGCCAGCAGCCCTGTCAAAGAGGGCCACAATGAGCAGTTCTTC
CASSPVKEGHNEQFF
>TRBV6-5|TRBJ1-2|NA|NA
TGTGCCAGCAGTTACTCGTTGACAGCGAAATATGGCTACACCTTC
CASSYSLTAKYGYTF
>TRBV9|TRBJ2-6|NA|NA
TGTGCCAGCAGCGTTCCCAGGGGAGGGGGTTCTGGGGCCAACGTCCTGACTTTC
CASSVPRGGGSGANVLTF
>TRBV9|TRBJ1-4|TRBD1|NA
TGTGCCAGCAGTACAGGGGGCTTAAATGAAAAACTGTTTTTT
CASSTGGLNEKLFF
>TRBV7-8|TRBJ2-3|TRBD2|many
TGTGCCAGCAGCGCCACGACTAGCGGGGGGCCCACAGATACGCAGTATTTT
CASSATTSGGPTDTQYF
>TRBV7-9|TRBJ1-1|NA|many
TGTGCCAGCAGTCCTACGATCAACACTGAAGCTTTCTTT
CASSPTINTEAFF
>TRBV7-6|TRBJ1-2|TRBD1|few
TGTGCCAGCAGAAGGGACAGGGGGCCTAGAGTCCCTAACTATGGCTACACCTTC
CASRRDRGPRVPNYGYTF
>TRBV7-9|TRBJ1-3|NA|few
TGTGCCAGCAGCTTAGAGTCGGATCCAGGAAACACCATATATTTT
CASSLESDPGNTIYF
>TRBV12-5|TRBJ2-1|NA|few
TGTGCTAGTGGTTGGGGGGCAGGGGAAATTGAGCAGTTCTTC
CASGWGAGEIEQFF
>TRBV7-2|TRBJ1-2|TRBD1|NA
TGTGCCAGCAGCTTAAAGACAGGGAACTTCTATGGCTACACCTTC
CASSLKTGNFYGYTF
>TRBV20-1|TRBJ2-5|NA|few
TGCAGTGCCGCTCCTCAGGGTGATCAAGAAGAGACCCAGTACTTC
CSAAPQGDQEETQYF
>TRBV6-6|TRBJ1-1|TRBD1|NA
TGTGCCAGCAGTTATGGGACAGGGGGTTTGGCTGAAGCTTTCTTT
CASSYGTGGLAEAFF
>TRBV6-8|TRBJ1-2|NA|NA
TGTGCCAGCAGTTACGACTACACCACTAACGTTGGCTACACCTTC
CASSYDYTTNVGYTF
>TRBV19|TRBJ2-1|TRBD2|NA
TGTGCCAGTAGTATCCTTTGGCGGGGGGAATACAATGAGCAGTTCTTC
CASSILWRGEYNEQFF
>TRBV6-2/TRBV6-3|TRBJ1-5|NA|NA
TGTGCCAGCAGTTACTCCCCAAGCAATCAGCCCCAGCATTTT
CASSYSPSNQPQHF
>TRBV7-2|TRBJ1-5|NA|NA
TGTGCCAGCAGCTTAGATCGGGTTCGCAATCAGCCCCAGCATTTT
CASSLDRVRNQPQHF
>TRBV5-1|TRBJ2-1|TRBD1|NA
TGCGCCAGCAGCTTGGGACAGGGGATCAACAATGAGCAGTTCTTC
CASSLGQGINNEQFF
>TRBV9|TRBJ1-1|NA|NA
TGTGCCAGCAGCGTAGCGGGGGGGTCAACTGAAGCTTTCTTT
CASSVAGGSTEAFF
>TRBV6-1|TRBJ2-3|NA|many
TGTGCCAGCAGTCCCTTTTCCTACAATACGAAGACAGATACGCAGTATTTT
CASSPFSYNTKTDTQYF
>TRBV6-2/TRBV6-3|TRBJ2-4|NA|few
TGTGCCAGCAGCCAGGCCCTAGCCAAAAACATTCAGTACTTC
CASSQALAKNIQYF
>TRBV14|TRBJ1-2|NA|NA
TGTGCCAGCAGCCAAGCCCGCTTAAGAGACGACAGGCCCTTTGGCTACACCTTC
CASSQARLRDDRPFGYTF
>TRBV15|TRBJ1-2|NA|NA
TGTGCCACCAGCAGAGATGCGGGCAGCGGTGGCTACACCTTC
CATSRDAGSGGYTF
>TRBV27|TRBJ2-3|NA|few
TGTGCCAGCAGTTTTGGACTGGGGGGGGGCCTGACCGGCACAGATACGCAGTATTTT
CASSFGLGGGLTGTDTQYF
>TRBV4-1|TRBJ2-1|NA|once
TGCGCCAGCAGCCAGGTATCAACAGGGAGCGATGAGCAGTTCTTC
CASSQVSTGSDEQFF
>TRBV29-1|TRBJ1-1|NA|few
TGCAGCGTTGGAGGGGTCACTGAAGCTTTCTTT
CSVGGVTEAFF
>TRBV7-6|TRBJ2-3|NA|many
TGTGCCAGCAGTTTAGGAGTCGGCACAGATACGCAGTATTTT
CASSLGVGTDTQYF
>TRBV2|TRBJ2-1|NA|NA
TGTGCCAGCAGTGAAGCTACGACGGCCTACAATGAGCAGTTCTTC
CASSEATTAYNEQFF
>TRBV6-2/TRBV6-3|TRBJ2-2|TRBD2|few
TGTGCCAGCAGCAGGACTAGCGGGGCGACCGGGGAGCTGTTTTTT
CASSRTSGATGELFF
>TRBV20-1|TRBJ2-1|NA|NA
TGCAGTGCTAACAGGCCCGCCGATGAGCAGTTCTTC
CSANRPADEQFF
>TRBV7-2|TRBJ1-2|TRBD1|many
TGTGCCAGCACCTCAGGGGGGAGCTATGGCTACACCTTC
CASTSGGSYGYTF
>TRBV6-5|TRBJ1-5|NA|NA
TGTGCCAGCAGTTCCGGCGAACTTGAGCCCCAGCATTTT
CASSSGELEPQHF
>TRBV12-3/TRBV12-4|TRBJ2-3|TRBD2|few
TGTGCCAGCAGTTTATTTACTAGCGGGGGCACAGATACGCAGTATTTT
CASSLFTSGGTDTQYF
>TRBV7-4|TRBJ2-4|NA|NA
TGTGCCAGCAGAGAGGAGAACATTCAGTACTTC
CASREENIQYF
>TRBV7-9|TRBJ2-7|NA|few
TGTGCCAGCAGCTTAGCCACAGGGGAGGGCGAGCAGTACTTC
CASSLATGEGEQYF
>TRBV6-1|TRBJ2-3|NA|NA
TGTGCCAGCAGTGTCCTGGGGGGCGCCGGCACAGATACGCAGTATTTT
CASSVLGGAGTDTQYF
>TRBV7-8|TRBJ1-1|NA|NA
TGTGCCAGCAGCCCGGGAGAGGCCCGACGGGCTTTCTTT
CASSPGEARRAFF
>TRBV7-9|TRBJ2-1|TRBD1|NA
TGTGCCAGCACCCAAGGGACAGGGGGATTCTACAATGAGCAGTTCTTC
CASTQGTGGFYNEQFF
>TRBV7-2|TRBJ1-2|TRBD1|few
TGTGCCAGCAGCACCGATTACAGGGGCGCTAACTATGGCTACACCTTC
CASSTDYRGANYGYTF
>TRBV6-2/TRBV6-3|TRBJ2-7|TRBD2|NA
TGTGCCAGCACCGAGCGGGGGCCCTACGAGCAGTACTTC
CASTERGPYEQYF
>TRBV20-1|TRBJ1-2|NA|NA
TGCAGTGCTAGTGGGAGTCAAGCTAACTATGGCTACACCTTC
CSASGSQANYGYTF
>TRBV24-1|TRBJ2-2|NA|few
TGTGCCACCAGTGAGGGCACCGGGGAGCTGTTTTTT
CATSEGTGELFF
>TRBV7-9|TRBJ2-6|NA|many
TGTGCCAGCAGCTTAGACTTCCGGCTAAGCTCTGGGGCCAACGTCCTGACTTTC
CASSLDFRLSSGANVLTF
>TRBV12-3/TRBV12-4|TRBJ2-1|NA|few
TGTGCCAGCAGTTTTTCACAGAGCTCCTACAATGAGCAGTTCTTC
CASSFSQSSYNEQFF
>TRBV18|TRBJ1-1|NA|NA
TGTGCCAGCTCACCAGACAGTATTGAAGCTTTCTTT
CASSPDSIEAFF
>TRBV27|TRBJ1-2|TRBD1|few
TGTGCCAGCAGTTCCCTGGCAGGGGGCGTATCATATGGCTACACCTTC
CASSSLAGGVSYGYTF
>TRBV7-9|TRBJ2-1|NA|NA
TGTGCCAGCAGCTTAGCCCCTCACGCCTACAATGAGCAGTTCTTC
CASSLAPHAYNEQFF
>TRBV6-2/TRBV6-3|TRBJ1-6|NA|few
TGTGCCAGCAGTTACTCGGCGCCACCCCTCCACTTT
CASSYSAPPLHF
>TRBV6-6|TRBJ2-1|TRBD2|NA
TGTGCCAGCATGACGGGCGGGGGCTACAATGAGCAGTTCTTC
CASMTGGGYNEQFF